Below are 26 T cell receptor beta chains sequenced from a single sample in a study of tumor and adjacent non-tumor tissue in lung cancer. No cell sorting was done before RNA was extracted from the tissue. This non-tumor lung sample came from over 3 cm beyond the tumor edge. The library came from three nested PCR rounds adapted from ARM-PCR protocols. Each CDR3 protein is one row after TCRdb ran MiXCR on the multiplex PCR reads. The repertoire holds about 44,000 distinct CDR3 sequences, with about two thirds as singletons. Sequencing was carried out using distant non-tumor lung tissue. The receptors shown here come from a woman in her 70s with non-small cell lung cancer.

About this clonotype itself: Since a much larger clone is just one base distant, this may be a read error. CDR3 DNA: TGTGCCAGCAGAACGGGAGGGACCGGGAAGCTGTTTTTT. Amino acids: CASRTGGTGKLFF. V and J are TRBV28 and TRBJ2-2; TRBD2 aligns across 8 bases. CDR3 length: 13 residues. CDR1 and CDR2 (germline): MDHEN, SYDVKM. The full variable domain, completed using reference TRBV28 and TRBJ2-2, is DVKVTQSSRYLVKRTGEKVFLECVQDMDHENMFWYRQDPGLGLRLIYFSYDVKMKEKGDIPEGYSVSREKKERFSLILESASTNQTSMYLCASRTGGTGKLFFGEGSRLTVL.

A remark on this clonotype: The junction does not match germline at one end; this may be a read error. The chain recombines TRBV6-2 or TRBV6-3 with TRBJ2-1; 8 nucleotides line up with TRBD1. The CDR3 loop spans 17 amino acids. Germline V gives CDR1 MNHEY, CDR2 SVGEGT. The CDR3 bases are TGTGCCAGTAGTTACCCCTGGGACAGGTGGCTGCACAATGAGCAGTTCTTC. This sequence encodes CASSYPWDRWLHNEQFF.

This clonotype came up a few times. V gene TRBV6-5 combines with J gene TRBJ2-3, with 7 bases that match TRBD2. Losses at the gene ends were 4 bases for V and 3 bases for J; bases not matched to a gene: 10. CDR3 length: 16 residues. Germline lookup yields CDR1 MNHEY and CDR2 SVGAGI. This CDR3 is CASSLWEGRRTDTQYF. The DNA of the CDR3 is TGTGCCAGCAGTTTATGGGAGGGTCGGAGGACAGATACGCAGTATTTT.

V is TRBV5-5 and J is TRBJ2-7; possible D gene TRBD2, 5 bases. Between the trimmed V and J ends, which lost 1 base and 5 bases, there was a span of 13 bases. Germline V gives CDR1 SGHKS, CDR2 YYEKEE (reference sequence). There are 14 residues in the CDR3. CDR3 coding DNA: TGTGCCAGCAGCTTGCGGACTGCTAGCCACGAGCAGTACTTC. It is translated as CASSLRTASHEQYF.

This chain joins TRBV4-1 and TRBJ2-1; D gene uncertain. V was clipped by 0 bases and J by 5 bases, with 20 bases between them. This CDR3 contains 18 residues. From germline, CDR1 is MGHRA and CDR2 YSYEKL. CDR3 loop: CASSQDLELATTHNEQFF. The CDR3 DNA sequence: TGCGCCAGCAGCCAAGATTTAGAGTTAGCAACGACTCACAATGAGCAGTTCTTC.

Details on this clonotype: The junction differs from germline at one of its ends, possibly a read error. This sequence joins TRBV5-1 and TRBJ1-1; tentatively, D is TRBD1 (5 bases). The V gene's germline CDR1 is SGHRS and CDR2 YFSETQ. CDR3 length equals 14 residues. The CDR3 is CARSSRTLNTETFF. As DNA, the CDR3 is TGCGCCAGGAGCTCAAGGACATTGAACACTGAAACTTTCTTT.

In regard to this clonotype: This may arise from a read error, as a much more abundant clone is one base away. The CDR3 spells CASSNRDRDYEQFF. Here the CDR3 DNA reads TGTGCCAGCAGCAACCGGGACAGGGACTACGAGCAGTTCTTC. The rearrangement uses TRBV7-9 and TRBJ2-7, with 9 positions matching TRBD1. The DNA end lines up better with TRBJ2-1; the J call may be wrong. Germline V gene lookup returns CDR1 SEHNR and CDR2 FQNEAQ (reference sequence). The CDR3 length is 14 residues.

This clonotype was seen a single time. A read error is likely, as this CDR3 ends without the conserved phenylalanine or tryptophan. The rearrangement uses TRBV12-3 or TRBV12-4 and TRBJ2-7, with 10 positions matching TRBD2. CDR3 length: 14 residues. The CDR3 nucleotides are TGTGCCGGCAGTTTGGGACTAGCGTCCTACGAGCAGTACTTA. This encodes CAGSLGLASYEQYL.

With respect to this clonotype: A read error may explain this, as a much larger clone is one base away. The chain joins TRBV5-1 to TRBJ2-1; D is ambiguous. This CDR3 contains 14 residues. The germline gives CDR1 SGHRS, CDR2 YFSETQ. The CDR3 nucleotides read TGCGCCAGAAGCTTGGATAACTCTCTAGATGAGCAGTTCTTC. Translating it yields CARSLDNSLDEQFF. Looking up the rest from reference TRBV5-1 and TRBJ2-1 gives the full variable domain: KAGVTQTPRYLIKTRGQQVTLSCSPISGHRSVSWYQQTPGQGLQFLFEYFSETQRNKGNFPGRFSGRQFSNSRSEMNVSTLELGDSALYLCARSLDNSLDEQFFGPGTRLTVL.

This clonotype was detected only once. A junction boundary mismatches the germline segment, possibly from a read error. The genes are TRBV6-5 and TRBJ2-2, with 11 bases aligning to TRBD2. Germline assignment: CDR1 MNHEY and CDR2 SVGAGI. This CDR3 spans 16 amino acids. The CDR3 protein is CASGLAGGSNTGELFF. The CDR3 DNA sequence: TGTGCCAGCGGTTTAGCGGGAGGGTCGAACACCGGGGAACTGTTTTTT.

This clonotype was detected only a few times. Just one base apart from a much larger clone, this may be a read error. The CDR3: CARSDSGRADTGELFF. The CDR3 coding sequence is TGTGCCAGGAGTGATAGCGGGAGGGCCGACACCGGGGAGCTGTTTTTT. This chain links TRBV6-1 with TRBJ2-2, with 11 bases fitting TRBD2. The CDR3 spans 16 residues. The germline V gene has CDR1 MNHNS and CDR2 SASEGT.

This clonotype occurred a few times. The chain couples TRBV27 to TRBJ1-3; no reliable D call. The V and J ends lost 3 bases and 4 bases respectively, with 16 bases between them. Germline values: CDR1 MNHEY, CDR2 SMNVEV (reference sequence). The CDR3 totals 16 residues. The CDR3 region is CASSFREPWLGNTIYF. The CDR3 region has the DNA TGTGCCAGCAGTTTCCGGGAACCTTGGCTGGGAAACACCATATATTTT.

The chain is built from TRBV6-4 and TRBJ2-3, with 10 bases lining up with TRBD2. CDR3 length: 14 residues. Trimming at V came to 4 bases and at J to 6 bases, leaving 4 bases not matched to a gene. Germline V CDR1 and CDR2: MRHNA, SNTAGT. CDR3 sequence reads: CASSVRAGGDTQYF. CDR3 DNA: TGTGCCAGCAGTGTGAGAGCGGGAGGGGATACGCAGTATTTT.

The chain carries TRBV6-5 and TRBJ2-3; D possibly matches TRBD1 or TRBD2 (5 bases each). The V and J ends lost 6 bases and 5 bases respectively, with 18 bases between them. Germline CDR1 and CDR2: MNHEY and SVGAGI. The CDR3 sequence is 15 residues long. The CDR3: CASSYGIHRQDTQYF. The CDR3 DNA reads as TGTGCCAGCAGCTACGGGATCCACAGGCAAGATACGCAGTATTTT.

About this clonotype: Because the CDR3 is missing its conserved closing phenylalanine or tryptophan, this is likely a read error. The V gene is TRBV7-9, the J gene TRBJ2-3; TRBD2 aligns across 16 bases. CDR3 length: 17 amino acids. Losses at the gene ends were 4 bases for V and 3 bases for J; bases not matched to a gene: 4. In germline, CDR1 is SEHNR, CDR2 FQNEAQ (reference sequence). The CDR3: CASSSGTSGRVTDTQYL. The DNA for the CDR3 is TGTGCCAGCAGCTCGGGGACTAGCGGGAGGGTTACAGATACGCAGTATCTT.

This clonotype was seen a handful of times. This may be a read error: a much more frequent sequence differs by one nucleotide. The rearrangement uses TRBV12-3 or TRBV12-4 and TRBJ2-7, with TRBD2 matching over 8 bases. This CDR3 spans 14 amino acids. V dropped 3 bases and J dropped 4; count of bases not matched to a gene: 5. CDR3 region: CASSFRGGLYEQYF. In DNA form, the CDR3 reads TGTGCCAGCAGTTTCCGGGGGGGCCTGTACGAGCAGTACTTC.

Concerning this clonotype: Its ends do not fully match the called genes, so a read error is possible. The chain links TRBV6-5 to TRBJ1-2, with D perhaps TRBD1 (5 bases). Germline V lookup: CDR1 MNHEY, CDR2 SVGAGI. The CDR3 runs to 14 residues. CDR3 residues: CASNHQGGNYGYTF. The CDR3 region has the DNA TGTGCTAGCAATCACCAGGGAGGGAACTATGGCTACACCTTC.

J is TRBJ2-7 and V is TRBV6-5, with 7 positions matching TRBD2. The CDR3 spans 13 residues. Germline V gene lookup returns CDR1 MNHEY and CDR2 SVGAGI. V shed 4 bases, J shed 9 bases, and the junction held 9 bases outside the gene matches. CDR3 in DNA: TGTGCCAGCAGTTGGCGGGAGTCCTTCGTGCAGTACTTC. Protein sequence: CASSWRESFVQYF.

For this clonotype: A much more abundant neighbour one base away suggests this may be a read error. The chain employs TRBV7-9 and TRBJ2-7; unclear D gene. Germline CDR1 and CDR2: SEHNR and FQNEAQ (reference sequence). V dropped 8 bases and J dropped 6 bases, with 14 bases sitting between them. This CDR3 has 12 amino acids. The CDR3 reads CASGHPGGEQYF. Written as DNA, the CDR3 is TGTGCCAGCGGTCATCCGGGTGGCGAGCAGTACTTC.

Worth noting for this clonotype: Compared with germline, one end of the junction differs, possibly owing to a read error. The chain joins TRBV7-8 to TRBJ2-7, with a possible D match to TRBD1 (5 bases). There are 15 residues in the CDR3. Germline V gene sequence: CDR1 SGHVS, CDR2 FQNEAQ. The CDR3 DNA follows: TGTGCCAGCCGCTTATACGGTAGACAGACCCACGAGCAGTACTTC. This gives the protein CASRLYGRQTHEQYF.

This clonotype was seen repeatedly, ten times or more. A much larger clone differs from this one at a single base, so this may be a read error. The rearrangement joins TRBV29-1 to TRBJ2-7; D not certain. V lost 5 bases and J lost 2, with 7 bases in between. The CDR3 extends over 11 amino acids. Germline-derived CDR1 and CDR2 are SQVTM and ANQGSEA. The CDR3 sequence: CSVQDPYEQYF. The CDR3 DNA reads as TGCAGCGTTCAGGACCCCTACGAGCAGTACTTC.

A note on this clonotype: With a much larger clone just one base away, this may be a read error. The genes are TRBV7-9 and TRBJ2-7; 7 positions match TRBD1. J was trimmed by 3 bases and V by 3 bases; bases with no gene match: 8. The germline V gene encodes CDR1 SEHNR and CDR2 FQNEAQ (reference sequence). The CDR3 covers 15 residues. CDR3 coding DNA: TGTGCCAGCAGCTTGGCAGGGGGAGTCAGCTACGAGCAGTACTTC. Encoded protein: CASSLAGGVSYEQYF.

This clonotype was counted ten times or more. The chain joins TRBV6-1 to TRBJ2-1; 12 bases align to TRBD2. This CDR3 comprises 15 residues. Germline assignment: CDR1 MNHNS and CDR2 SASEGT. J was trimmed by 7 bases and V by 8 bases; bases with no gene match: 9. CDR3 in DNA: TGTGCCAGCGCCGTACTAGCGGGAGGTTGGAATGAGCAGTTCTTC. Its protein is CASAVLAGGWNEQFF.

As regards this clonotype: An end of the junction does not agree with germline; a read error may underlie this. The V and J genes are TRBV5-1 and TRBJ2-7; TRBD2 matches at 10 bases. The CDR3 is made up of 12 amino acids. CDR1 is SGHRS, CDR2 YFSETQ, per germline. Written as DNA, the CDR3 is TGCGCCAGCAACACCGGGACTAGCGAGCAGTATTTC. Translated, it gives CASNTGTSEQYF.

The sample holds a few counts of this clonotype. A much larger clone sits a single nucleotide away, making a read error possible. V is TRBV6-2 or TRBV6-3 and J is TRBJ2-2, with D possibly TRBD1 on 6 matching bases. The germline V gene encodes CDR1 MNHEY and CDR2 SVGEGT. V lost 7 bases and J lost 4, with 10 bases in between. The CDR3 is made up of 13 amino acids. The CDR3 here is CASNLDSTGELFF. The CDR3 region has the DNA TGTGCCAGCAACCTGGACAGCACCGGGGAGCTGTTTTTT.

As concerns this clonotype: At one end, the junction sequence differs from germline, possibly due to a read error. The chain has TRBV5-4 and TRBJ2-7; maybe TRBD2 (5 bases). The V gene's germline CDR1 is SGHNT and CDR2 YYREEE (reference sequence). The CDR3 runs 14 residues. The CDR3 nucleotides are TGTTCCAGCAGCATGGACGGGGACTCCTACGAGCAGTACTTC. Protein product: CSSSMDGDSYEQYF.